Sequencing of this TCR beta chain was carried out in a study of T cells in Graves' hyperthyroidism and ophthalmopathy. Lactation, pregnancy, other autoimmune disease or uncontrolled infection led to exclusion of patients. Diagnostic decisions used clinical symptoms, serum thyroxine and TRAb, thyroid ultrasound and orbital computed tomography. Amplified TCR beta CDR3 regions came from RNA transcripts. The HTBI primer set served for first-round RT-PCR of the TCR CDR3. TCRdb called the multiplex PCR reads again in MiXCR, with one record for every CDR3 protein. The sample lists approximately 600,000 distinct CDR3 sequences, roughly 20% seen once, with around a third in the top ten. The germline gives CDR1 SNHLY, CDR2 FYNNEI. The V gene lost 0 bases and the J gene lost 6 bases, with 12 bases spanning the gap. CDR3 length equals 16 residues. Remarks on this clonotype: No antigen is known for it.

Overall study results and limits: Through a model of 13 V-J features, ophthalmopathy was separated from stable hyperthyroidism.

The TCR sequence derives from a man aged 25-45 years with Graves' ophthalmopathy. Sequenced: blood. The rearrangement uses TRBV2 and TRBJ1-6; D is ambiguous. The CDR3 is CASSEAFNSLNSPLHF. As DNA, the CDR3 is TGTGCCAGCAGTGAAGCTTTCAATAGCCTTAATTCACCCCTCCACTTT.